The following is a TCR beta chain sequence with its context. What it recognizes is unknown. Researchers attached unique molecular identifiers to individual cDNA molecules. Each CDR3 protein gets one entry after TCRdb re-called the 5' RACE reads with MiXCR. Of about 64,000 distinct CDR3 sequences listed, around 18% are singletons. The sample comes from a study of early T cells in non-severe SARS-CoV-2 infection. Turning to the study itself: Sequencing targeted bulk RNA from unsorted whole blood, leaving chains unpaired.

Study observations and caveats: Database matching using VDJdb favored anti-spike CD8 responses, with private and CD4 specificities left missing.

There are 12 residues in the CDR3. Looked up from germline, CDR1 is MNHEY and CDR2 is SVGEGT. Trimming shortened V by 6 bases and J by 4 bases, and 7 bases separated the two germline ends. This sample comprised whole blood, obtained at baseline. The chain employs TRBV6-2 or TRBV6-3 and TRBJ2-1; D remains ambiguous. The TCR originated in an adult who was a healthcare worker with PCR-confirmed SARS-CoV-2 infection or an uninfected control (not recorded which). For the CDR3, the DNA is TGTGCCAGCAGCCGCTTATACAATGAGCAGTTCTTC. This translates into CASSRLYNEQFF.